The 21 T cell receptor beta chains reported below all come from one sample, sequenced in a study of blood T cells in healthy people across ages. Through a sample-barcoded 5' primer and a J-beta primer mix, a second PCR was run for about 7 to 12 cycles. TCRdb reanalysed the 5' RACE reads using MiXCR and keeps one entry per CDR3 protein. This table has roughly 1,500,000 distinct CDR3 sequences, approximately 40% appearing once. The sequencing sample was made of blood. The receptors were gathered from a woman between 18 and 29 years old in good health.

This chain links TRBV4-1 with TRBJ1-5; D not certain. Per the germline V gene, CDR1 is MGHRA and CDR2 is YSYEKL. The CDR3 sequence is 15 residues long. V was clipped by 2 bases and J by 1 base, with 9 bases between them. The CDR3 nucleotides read TGCGCCAGCAGCCAAAGCCCGGACAGCAATCAGCCCCAGCATTTT. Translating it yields CASSQSPDSNQPQHF.

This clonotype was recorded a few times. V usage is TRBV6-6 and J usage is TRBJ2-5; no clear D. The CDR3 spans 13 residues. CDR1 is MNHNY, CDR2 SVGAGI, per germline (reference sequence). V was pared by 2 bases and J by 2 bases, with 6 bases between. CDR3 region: CASSYREQETQYF. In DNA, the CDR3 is TGTGCCAGCAGTTACCGTGAGCAAGAGACCCAGTACTTC.

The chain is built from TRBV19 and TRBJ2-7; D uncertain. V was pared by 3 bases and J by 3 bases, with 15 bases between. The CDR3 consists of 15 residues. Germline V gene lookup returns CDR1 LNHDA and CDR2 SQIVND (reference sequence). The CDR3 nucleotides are TGTGCCAGTAGTATGGTTTTGACTCGGCACTACGAGCAGTACTTC. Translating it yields CASSMVLTRHYEQYF.

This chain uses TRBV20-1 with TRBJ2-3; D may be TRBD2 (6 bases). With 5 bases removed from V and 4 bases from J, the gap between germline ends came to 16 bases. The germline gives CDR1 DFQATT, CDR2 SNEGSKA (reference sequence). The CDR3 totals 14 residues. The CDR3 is CSAGRDSTADTQYF. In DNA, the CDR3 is TGCAGTGCTGGCCGGGACTCCACCGCAGATACGCAGTATTTT.

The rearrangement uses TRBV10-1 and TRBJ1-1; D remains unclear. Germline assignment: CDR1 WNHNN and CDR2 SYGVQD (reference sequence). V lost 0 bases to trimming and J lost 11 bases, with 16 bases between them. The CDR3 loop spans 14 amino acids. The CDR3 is CASSESSLESWAFF. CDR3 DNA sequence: TGCGCCAGCAGTGAGTCGAGCCTTGAGTCTTGGGCTTTCTTT.

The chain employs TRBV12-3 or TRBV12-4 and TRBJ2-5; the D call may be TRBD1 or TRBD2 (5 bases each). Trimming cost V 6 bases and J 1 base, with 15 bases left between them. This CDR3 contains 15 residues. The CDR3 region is CASRSSRGPQETQYF. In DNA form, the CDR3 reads TGTGCCAGCAGATCTTCCCGGGGCCCCCAAGAGACCCAGTACTTC.

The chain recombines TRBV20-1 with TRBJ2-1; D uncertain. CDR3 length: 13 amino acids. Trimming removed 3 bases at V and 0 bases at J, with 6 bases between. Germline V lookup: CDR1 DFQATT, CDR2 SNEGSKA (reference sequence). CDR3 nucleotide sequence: TGCAGTGCTAGTGGGCTCTCCTACAATGAGCAGTTCTTC. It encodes CSASGLSYNEQFF.

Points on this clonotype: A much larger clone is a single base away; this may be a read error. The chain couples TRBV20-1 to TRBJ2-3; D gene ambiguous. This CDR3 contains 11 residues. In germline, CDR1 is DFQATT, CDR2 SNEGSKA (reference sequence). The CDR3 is CSASKSDTQFF. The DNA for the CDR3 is TGCAGTGCTAGCAAATCAGATACGCAGTTTTTT.

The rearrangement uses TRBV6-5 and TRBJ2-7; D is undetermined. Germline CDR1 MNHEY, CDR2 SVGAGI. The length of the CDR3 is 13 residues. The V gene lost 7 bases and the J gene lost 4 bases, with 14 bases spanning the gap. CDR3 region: CASTGLSRYEQYF. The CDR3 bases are TGTGCCAGCACCGGCCTCTCGAGGTACGAGCAGTACTTC.

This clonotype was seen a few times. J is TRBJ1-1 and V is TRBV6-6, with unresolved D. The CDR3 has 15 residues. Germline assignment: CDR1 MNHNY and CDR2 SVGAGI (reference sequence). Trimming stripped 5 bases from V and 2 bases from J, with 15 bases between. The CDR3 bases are TGTGCCAGCAGTAAAATGGGGTCAGGCAACACTGAAGCTTTCTTT. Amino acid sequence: CASSKMGSGNTEAFF.

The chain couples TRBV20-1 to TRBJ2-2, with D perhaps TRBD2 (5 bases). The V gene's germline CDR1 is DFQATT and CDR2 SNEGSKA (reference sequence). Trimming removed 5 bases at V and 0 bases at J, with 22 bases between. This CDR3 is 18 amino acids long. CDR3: CSAPLRKRGLTNTGELFF. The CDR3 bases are TGCAGTGCTCCCCTCCGGAAGCGTGGACTGACGAACACCGGGGAGCTGTTTTTT.

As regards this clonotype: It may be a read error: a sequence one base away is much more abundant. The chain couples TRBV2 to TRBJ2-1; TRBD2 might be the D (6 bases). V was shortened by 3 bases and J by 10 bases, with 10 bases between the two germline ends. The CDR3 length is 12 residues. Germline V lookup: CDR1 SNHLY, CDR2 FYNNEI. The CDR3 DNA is TGTGCCAGCAGTGAGGAGGGCTACGAGCAGTTCTTC. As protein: CASSEEGYEQFF.

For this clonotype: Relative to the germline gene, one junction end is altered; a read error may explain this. CDR3 bases: TGTGCCAGCAGCAAACCGGGGGGGGACCCTAACTACGGCTACACCTTC. Residues: CASSKPGGDPNYGYTF. The V gene is TRBV9, the J gene TRBJ1-2; the D gene is possibly TRBD1 (5 bases). The CDR3 sequence is 16 residues long. Germline V lookup: CDR1 SGDLS, CDR2 YYNGEE.

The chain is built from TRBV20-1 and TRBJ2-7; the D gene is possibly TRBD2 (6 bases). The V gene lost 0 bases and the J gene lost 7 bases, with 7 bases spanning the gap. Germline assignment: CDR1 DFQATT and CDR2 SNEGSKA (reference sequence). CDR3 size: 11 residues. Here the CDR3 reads CSARDAGEQYF. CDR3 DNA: TGCAGTGCTAGAGATGCGGGGGAGCAGTACTTC.

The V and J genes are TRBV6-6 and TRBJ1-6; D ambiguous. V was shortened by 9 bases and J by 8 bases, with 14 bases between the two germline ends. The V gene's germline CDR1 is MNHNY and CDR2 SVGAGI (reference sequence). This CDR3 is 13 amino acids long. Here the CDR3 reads CASTPYKDSPLHF. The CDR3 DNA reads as TGTGCCAGTACGCCTTACAAGGATTCACCCCTCCACTTT.

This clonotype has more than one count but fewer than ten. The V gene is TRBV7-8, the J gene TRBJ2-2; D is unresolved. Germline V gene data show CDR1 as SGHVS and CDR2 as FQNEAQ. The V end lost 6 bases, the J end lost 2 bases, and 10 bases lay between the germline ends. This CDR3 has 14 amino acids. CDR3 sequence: CASSLLDNTGELFF. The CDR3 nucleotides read TGTGCCAGCAGTCTTTTGGACAACACCGGGGAGCTGTTTTTT.

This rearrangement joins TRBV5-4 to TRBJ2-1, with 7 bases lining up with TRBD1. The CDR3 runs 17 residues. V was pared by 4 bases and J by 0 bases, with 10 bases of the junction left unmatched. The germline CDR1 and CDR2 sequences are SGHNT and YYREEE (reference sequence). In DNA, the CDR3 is TGTGCCAGCAGCCCACTTCCCGGGACAGACTCCTACAATGAGCAGTTCTTC. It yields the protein CASSPLPGTDSYNEQFF.

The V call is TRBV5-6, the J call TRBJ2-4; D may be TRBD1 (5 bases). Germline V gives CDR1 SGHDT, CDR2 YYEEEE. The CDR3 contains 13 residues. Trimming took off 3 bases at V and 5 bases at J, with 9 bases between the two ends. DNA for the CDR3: TGTGCCAGCAGCTGGCAGGGTGAAAACATTCAGTACTTC. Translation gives CASSWQGENIQYF.

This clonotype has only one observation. The CDR3 here is CASSSQGGETKGHTF. The DNA for the CDR3 is TGCGCCAGCAGCTCCCAGGGAGGGGAGACGAAAGGCCACACCTTC. This rearrangement joins TRBV5-1 to TRBJ1-2; TRBD1 might be the D (5 bases). This CDR3 comprises 15 residues. V dropped 3 bases and J dropped 12 bases, with 24 bases sitting between them. Germline V gene data show CDR1 as SGHRS and CDR2 as YFSETQ.

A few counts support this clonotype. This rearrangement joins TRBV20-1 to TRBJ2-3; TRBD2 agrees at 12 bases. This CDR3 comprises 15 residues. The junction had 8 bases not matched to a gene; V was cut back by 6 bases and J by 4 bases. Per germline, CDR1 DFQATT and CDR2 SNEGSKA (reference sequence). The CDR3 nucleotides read TGCAGTGCGGAACCTAGCGGGGGGGAGGCAGATACGCAGTATTTT. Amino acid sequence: CSAEPSGGEADTQYF.

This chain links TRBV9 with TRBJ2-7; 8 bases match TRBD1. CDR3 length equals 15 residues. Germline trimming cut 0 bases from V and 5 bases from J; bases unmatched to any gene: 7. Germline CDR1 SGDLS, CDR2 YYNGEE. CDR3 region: CASSVGGTGNHEQYF. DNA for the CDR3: TGTGCCAGCAGCGTAGGGGGGACAGGCAACCACGAGCAGTACTTC.